The clone carrying this TCR beta chain occurred a few times. Original processing methods: Counts of nucleated cells, estimated from reference gene primer amplification, were obtained. Profiling relied on immunoSEQ multiplex PCR, and the TCRdb table lists in-frame clones only, not all of them. From that table come the V and J calls and clone size; the DNA was used to work out D and trimming. This table has more than 110,000 clones, roughly 76% appearing once. The sample comes from a study of blood T cell repertoires in COVID-19. As for the study in general: Researchers got acute and convalescent COVID-19 samples from the United States, Italy and Spain. PBMCs, B-cell-depleted T cells, or T cells were the source of the cDNA or gDNA that made up the material.

This CDR3 is 17 amino acids long. Trimming cost V 3 bases and J 5 bases; bases outside gene matches: 14. CDR1 and CDR2 (germline): DFQATT, SNEGSKA (reference sequence). The chain uses TRBV20-1 and TRBJ1-5, with 9 bases lining up with TRBD1. The sample consisted of peripheral blood. The receptor comes from an elderly man with acute or convalescent COVID-19. Here the CDR3 DNA reads TGCAGTGCTAGTCAGTACGGGAAAGGACAGGGGCATCAGCCCCAGCATTTT. Translated, it gives CSASQYGKGQGHQPQHF.